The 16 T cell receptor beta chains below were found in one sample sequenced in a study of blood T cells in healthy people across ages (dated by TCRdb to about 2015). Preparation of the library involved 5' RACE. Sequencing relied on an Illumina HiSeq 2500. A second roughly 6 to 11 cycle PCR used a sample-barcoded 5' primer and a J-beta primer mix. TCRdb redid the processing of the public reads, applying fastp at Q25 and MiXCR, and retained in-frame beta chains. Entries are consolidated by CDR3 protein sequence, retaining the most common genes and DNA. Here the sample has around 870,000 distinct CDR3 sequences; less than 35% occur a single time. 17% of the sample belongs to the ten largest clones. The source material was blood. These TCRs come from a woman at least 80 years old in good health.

In DNA, the CDR3 is TGTGCCAGCAGCGGAGCAGGGACCGTATATGGCTACACCTTC. It specifies CASSGAGTVYGYTF. This chain joins TRBV7-8 and TRBJ1-2, with D perhaps TRBD1 (5 bases). The CDR3 consists of 14 residues. Trimming stripped 5 bases from V and 5 bases from J, with 15 bases between. Germline loops: CDR1 SGHVS, CDR2 FQNEAQ.

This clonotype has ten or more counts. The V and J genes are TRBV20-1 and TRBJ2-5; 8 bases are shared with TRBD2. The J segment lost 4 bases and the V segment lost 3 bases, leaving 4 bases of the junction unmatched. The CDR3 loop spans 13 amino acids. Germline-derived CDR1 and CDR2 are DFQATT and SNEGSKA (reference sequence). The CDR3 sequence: CSASGGALETQYF. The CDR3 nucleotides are TGCAGTGCTAGCGGGGGGGCGTTAGAGACCCAGTACTTC.

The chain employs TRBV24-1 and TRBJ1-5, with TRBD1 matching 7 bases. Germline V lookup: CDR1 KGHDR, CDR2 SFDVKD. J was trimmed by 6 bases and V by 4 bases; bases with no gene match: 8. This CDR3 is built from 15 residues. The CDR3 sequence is CATSDPQGGGQPQHF. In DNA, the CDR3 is TGTGCCACCAGTGACCCTCAGGGGGGGGGTCAGCCCCAGCATTTT.

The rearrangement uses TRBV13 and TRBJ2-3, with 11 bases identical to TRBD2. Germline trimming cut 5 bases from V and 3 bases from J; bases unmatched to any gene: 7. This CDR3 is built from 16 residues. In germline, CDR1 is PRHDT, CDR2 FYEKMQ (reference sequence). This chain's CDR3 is CASSGGLAAGTDTQYF. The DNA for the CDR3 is TGTGCCAGCAGCGGGGGACTAGCGGCAGGGACAGATACGCAGTATTTT.

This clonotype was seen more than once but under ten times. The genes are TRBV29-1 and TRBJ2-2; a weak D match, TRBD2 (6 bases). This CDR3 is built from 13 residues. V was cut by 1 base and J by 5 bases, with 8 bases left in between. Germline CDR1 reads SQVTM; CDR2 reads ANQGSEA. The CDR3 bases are TGCAGCGTTGAAGTTGGGGGGACCGGGGAGCTGTTTTTT. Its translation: CSVEVGGTGELFF.

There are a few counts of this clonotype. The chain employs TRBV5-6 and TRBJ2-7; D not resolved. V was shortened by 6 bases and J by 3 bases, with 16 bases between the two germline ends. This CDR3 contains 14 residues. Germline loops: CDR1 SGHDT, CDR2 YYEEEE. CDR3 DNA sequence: TGTGCCAGCATACAACAAGGGCGTTACTACGAGCAGTACTTC. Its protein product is CASIQQGRYYEQYF.

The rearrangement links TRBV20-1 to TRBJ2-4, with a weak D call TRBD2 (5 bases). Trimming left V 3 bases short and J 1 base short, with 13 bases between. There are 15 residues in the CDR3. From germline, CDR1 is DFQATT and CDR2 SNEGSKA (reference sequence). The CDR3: CSARAVAGAKNIQYF. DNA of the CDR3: TGCAGTGCTAGGGCCGTTGCGGGTGCCAAAAACATTCAGTACTTC.

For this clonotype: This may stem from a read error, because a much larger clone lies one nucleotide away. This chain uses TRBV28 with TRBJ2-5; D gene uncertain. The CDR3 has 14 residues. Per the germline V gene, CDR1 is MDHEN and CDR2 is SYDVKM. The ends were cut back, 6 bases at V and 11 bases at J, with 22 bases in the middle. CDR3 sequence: CASSPGFAAGEQYF. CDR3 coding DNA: TGTGCCAGCAGCCCCGGTTTTGCAGCAGGTGAGCAGTACTTC.

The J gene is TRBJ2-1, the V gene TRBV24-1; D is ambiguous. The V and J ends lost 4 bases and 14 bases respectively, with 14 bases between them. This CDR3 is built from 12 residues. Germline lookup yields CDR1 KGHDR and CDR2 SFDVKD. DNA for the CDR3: TGTGCCACCAGTGACTTGGATGTACGTAAGTTCTTC. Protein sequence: CATSDLDVRKFF.

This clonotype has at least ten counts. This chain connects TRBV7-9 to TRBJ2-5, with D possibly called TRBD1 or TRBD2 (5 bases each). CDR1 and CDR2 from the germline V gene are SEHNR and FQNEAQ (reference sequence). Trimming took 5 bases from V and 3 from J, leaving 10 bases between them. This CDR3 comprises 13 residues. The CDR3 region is CASSAGTEETQYF. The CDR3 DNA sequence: TGTGCCAGCAGCGCCGGGACGGAAGAGACCCAGTACTTC.

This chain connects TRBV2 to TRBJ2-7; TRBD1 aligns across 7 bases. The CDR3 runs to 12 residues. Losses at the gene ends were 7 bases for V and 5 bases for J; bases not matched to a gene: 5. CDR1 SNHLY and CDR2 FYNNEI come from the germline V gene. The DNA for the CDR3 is TGTGCCAGCAACAAAGGGGGCAACGAGCAGTACTTC. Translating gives CASNKGGNEQYF.

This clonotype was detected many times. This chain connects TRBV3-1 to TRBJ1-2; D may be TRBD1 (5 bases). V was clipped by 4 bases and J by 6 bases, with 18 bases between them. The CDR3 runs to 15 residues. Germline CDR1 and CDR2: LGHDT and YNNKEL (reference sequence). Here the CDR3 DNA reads TGTGCCAGCAGCCCCCCCTACTTAGGGGTTAATGGCTACACCTTC. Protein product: CASSPPYLGVNGYTF.

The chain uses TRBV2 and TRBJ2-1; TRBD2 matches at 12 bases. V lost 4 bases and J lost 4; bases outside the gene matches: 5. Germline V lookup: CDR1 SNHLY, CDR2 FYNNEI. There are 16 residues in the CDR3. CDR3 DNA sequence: TGTGCCAGCAGTGGGGCTAGCGGGGGGGGTTACAATGAGCAGTTCTTC. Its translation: CASSGASGGGYNEQFF.

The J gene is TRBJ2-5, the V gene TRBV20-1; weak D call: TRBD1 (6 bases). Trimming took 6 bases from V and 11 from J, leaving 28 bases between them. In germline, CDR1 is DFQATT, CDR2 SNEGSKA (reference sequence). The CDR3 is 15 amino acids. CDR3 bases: TGCAGTGCAGAGATAGGAGCGGTGGGGGACAATGAGCAGTACTTC. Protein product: CSAEIGAVGDNEQYF.

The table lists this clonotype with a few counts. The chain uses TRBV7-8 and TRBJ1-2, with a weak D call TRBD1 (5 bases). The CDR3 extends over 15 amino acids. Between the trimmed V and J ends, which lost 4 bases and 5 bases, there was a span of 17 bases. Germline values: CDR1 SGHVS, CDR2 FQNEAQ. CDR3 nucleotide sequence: TGTGCCAGCAGCTCTTATGAGGGACGCGCTTATGGCTACACCTTC. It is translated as CASSSYEGRAYGYTF.

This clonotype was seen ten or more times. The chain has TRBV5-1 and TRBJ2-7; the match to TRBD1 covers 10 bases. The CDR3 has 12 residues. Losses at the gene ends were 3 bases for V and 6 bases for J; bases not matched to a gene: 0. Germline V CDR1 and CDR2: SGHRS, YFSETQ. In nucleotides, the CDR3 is TGCGCCAGCAGCTGGACAGGGGGCGAGCAGTACTTC. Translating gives CASSWTGGEQYF. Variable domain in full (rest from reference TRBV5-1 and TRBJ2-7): KAGVTQTPRYLIKTRGQQVTLSCSPISGHRSVSWYQQTPGQGLQFLFEYFSETQRNKGNFPGRFSGRQFSNSRSEMNVSTLELGDSALYLCASSWTGGEQYFGPGTRLTVT.